The source of this T cell receptor beta chain is a study of shared clonotypes between healthy human individuals. The protocol was immunoSEQ multiplex PCR, while the TCRdb copy is restricted to in-frame clones and leaves out a portion. The repertoire holds about 2 million clones, with approximately 94% as singletons. The V gene's germline CDR1 is SEHNR and CDR2 FQNEAQ (reference sequence). The CDR3 totals 16 residues. Germline trimming cut 5 bases from V and 0 bases from J; bases unmatched to any gene: 6. Naivety among CD8 cells was defined by CD45RO negativity and positive CCR7 selection, thereby excluding terminally differentiated effector memory CD45RA+ cells.

The chain employs TRBV7-9 and TRBJ2-1; 8 nucleotides agree with TRBD1. Source material: naive CD8+ T cells sorted from blood. The TCR originated in a man aged 18 to 30 in good health. Here the CDR3 reads CASSPMTGDSYNEQFF. Written as DNA, the CDR3 is TGTGCCAGCAGCCCGATGACAGGGGACTCCTACAATGAGCAGTTCTTC.